The rows below give T cell receptor beta chains drawn from one sample of a study of shared clonotypes between healthy human individuals. Assay used: immunoSEQ multiplex PCR; TCRdb lists only in-frame clones, some missing. The table shows more than 2 million clones, with 90% to 95% occurring only once. Source material: naive CD4+ T cells sorted from blood. Receptor source: a man younger than 35 in good health. CDR3s include the opening cysteine and the closing phenylalanine or tryptophan. The D gene is left open where the match is weak. Clone size, where shown, is once, few, many, or a class for clones that have expanded.

abundance,j_gene,v_gene,d_gene,CDR3nt,CDR3aa
NA,TRBJ1-4,TRBV5-6,NA,TGTGCCAGCAGCCGCGGACAGCCAACTAATGAAAAACTGTTTTTT,CASSRGQPTNEKLFF
NA,TRBJ1-6,TRBV28,NA,TGTGCCAGCAGTTTACAGGCCTATAATTCACCCCTCCACTTT,CASSLQAYNSPLHF
NA,TRBJ2-1,TRBV9,NA,TGTGCCAGCAGCGTAGGGGAACTAAGCTCCTACAATGAGCAGTTCTTC,CASSVGELSSYNEQFF
NA,TRBJ1-4,TRBV6-6,TRBD1,TGTGCCAGCAGCCCTCAGGGGGCGACTAATGAAAAACTGTTTTTT,CASSPQGATNEKLFF
NA,TRBJ2-3,TRBV30,TRBD1,TGTGCCTGGAGTGAGAGGACAGGGAACACGCAGTATTTT,CAWSERTGNTQYF
many,TRBJ1-5,TRBV4-3,NA,TGCGCCAGCAGCCAAGATCCTGGCAATCAGCCCCAGCATTTT,CASSQDPGNQPQHF
NA,TRBJ1-5,TRBV7-2,NA,TGTGCCAGCAGCAGTAACAGGGATCAGCCCCAGCATTTT,CASSSNRDQPQHF
NA,TRBJ1-1,TRBV10-3,NA,TGTGCCATCAGTGACAGGGTTGGGAATGAAGCTTTCTTT,CAISDRVGNEAFF
NA,TRBJ2-1,TRBV27,NA,TGTGCCAGCAGTTTAATGACTCCAATCCGCAATGAGCAGTTCTTC,CASSLMTPIRNEQFF
NA,TRBJ2-1,TRBV4-1,NA,TGCGCCAGCAGCCTTTTCCGGGACAAAAATTACAATGAGCAGTTCTTC,CASSLFRDKNYNEQFF
NA,TRBJ1-6,TRBV27,NA,TGTGCCAGCAGTTGGACGAATTCACCCCTCCACTTT,CASSWTNSPLHF
NA,TRBJ1-1,TRBV5-8,TRBD1,TGTGCCAGCAGCTCGGACAGGGGGCTTGAAGCTTTCTTT,CASSSDRGLEAFF
NA,TRBJ2-7,TRBV18,TRBD2,TGTGCCAGCTCACCAGGGACTAGCGGGAGAGTTTTCGAGCAGTACTTC,CASSPGTSGRVFEQYF
NA,TRBJ2-1,TRBV9,NA,TGTGCCAGCAGCGTAGCTGTGACTCGTGAGCAGTTCTTC,CASSVAVTREQFF
NA,TRBJ1-1,TRBV30,TRBD1,TGTGCCTGGAGTGTACTCCGGACAGGGTATCTCTCTGAAGCTTTCTTT,CAWSVLRTGYLSEAFF
NA,TRBJ2-2,TRBV7-2,NA,TGTGCCAGCAGCTTAGCGTCTCTGTTGAACACCGGGGAGCTGTTTTTT,CASSLASLLNTGELFF
NA,TRBJ2-1,TRBV5-4,TRBD2,TGTGCCAGCAGGAACGGACTAGCGGGAGGGGGCAATGAGCAGTTCTTC,CASRNGLAGGGNEQFF
NA,TRBJ2-7,TRBV19,TRBD2,TGTGCCAGTAGTATAACTAGCGGGAGGAGCTCCTACGAGCAGTACTTC,CASSITSGRSSYEQYF
NA,TRBJ2-3,TRBV7-2,NA,TGTGCCAGCAGCTTCGGCGGATCTAGCACAGATACGCAGTATTTT,CASSFGGSSTDTQYF
NA,TRBJ2-7,TRBV11-2,NA,TGTGCCAGCAGCTTCGGCGGGCGGACCTACGAGCAGTACTTC,CASSFGGRTYEQYF
once,TRBJ2-3,TRBV5-1,NA,TGCGCCAGCAGCGCCCGACAGGGCACAGATACGCAGTATTTT,CASSARQGTDTQYF
NA,TRBJ2-1,TRBV4-1,NA,TGCGCCAGCAGCCAAGTGGCGGGGGCGTACAATGAGCAGTTCTTC,CASSQVAGAYNEQFF
NA,TRBJ2-3,TRBV14,TRBD2,TGTGCCAGCAGCCAAGATCTAGGACTAGCGGGAGATTCGAGAACAGATACGCAGTATTTT,CASSQDLGLAGDSRTDTQYF
NA,TRBJ2-2,TRBV5-4,NA,TGTGCCAGCAGCTTGGTTCAGGGAGCCTCCGGGGAGCTGTTTTTT,CASSLVQGASGELFF
NA,TRBJ2-3,TRBV7-9,NA,TGTGCCAGCAGCTCCAAGGTAGCTACTCCCACAGATACGCAGTATTTT,CASSSKVATPTDTQYF
once,TRBJ2-3,TRBV5-4,TRBD1,TGTGCCAGCAGCCGGGACAGGGGGTTGGATACGCAGTATTTT,CASSRDRGLDTQYF
NA,TRBJ2-7,TRBV21-1,NA,TGTGCCAGCAGCCCCCACGGGACTAGCGGGAGTTCCGAGCAGTACTTC,CASSPHGTSGSSEQYF